This entry lists 15 T cell receptor beta chains sequenced from one sample in a study of T-cell reconstitution after alpha-beta-depleted transplantation in children. The TCRbeta library was prepared with unique molecular identifiers. TCRdb recomputed calls from the PCR reads with MiXCR, one row per CDR3 protein. The profile shows around 190,000 distinct CDR3 sequences, about 6.6% of them singletons. Sequenced here: PBMCs, sampled before TCRalphabeta/CD19-depleted stem cell transplant. The receptors shown here come from a boy younger than 10 with acute lymphoblastic leukemia, due to receive a stem cell transplant.

This clonotype came up a few times. CDR3 nucleotide sequence: TGCGCCAGCAGCTCCACTAGCGAGGAGACCCAGTACTTC. Translated, it gives CASSSTSEETQYF. V and J are TRBV5-1 and TRBJ2-5, with TRBD2 identical over 7 bases. Germline assignment: CDR1 SGHRS and CDR2 YFSETQ. V lost 3 bases and J lost 5; bases outside the gene matches: 4. The CDR3 extends over 13 amino acids.

V usage is TRBV5-1 and J usage is TRBJ1-3; no definite D call. Looked up from germline, CDR1 is SGHRS and CDR2 is YFSETQ. The CDR3 spans 11 residues. The V end lost 7 bases, the J end lost 4 bases, and 6 bases lay between the germline ends. CDR3 coding DNA: TGCGCCAGCGCACTGGGAAACACCATATATTTT. It codes for CASALGNTIYF.

This clonotype showed up many times. V and J are TRBV18 and TRBJ2-2, with a possible D match to TRBD1 (6 bases). The V gene lost 3 bases and the J gene lost 4 bases, with 12 bases spanning the gap. The CDR3 spans 15 residues. Germline lookup yields CDR1 KGHSH and CDR2 LQKENI. CDR3 DNA sequence: TGTGCCAGCTCACCGGCAGGGGCTGGCACCGGGGAGCTGTTTTTT. This codes for CASSPAGAGTGELFF.

Worth noting for this clonotype: With a much larger clone just one base away, this may be a read error. The chain has TRBV20-1 and TRBJ1-5, with D perhaps matching TRBD1 (6 bases). This CDR3 spans 12 amino acids. Germline assignment: CDR1 DFQATT and CDR2 SNEGSKA (reference sequence). The CDR3 sequence: CSAKRGGQPHHF. Here the CDR3 DNA reads TGCAGTGCTAAGAGGGGAGGACAGCCCCATCATTTT.

The chain is built from TRBV4-2 and TRBJ2-5, with D perhaps given as TRBD1 or TRBD2 (7 bases each). The V end was cut by 0 bases, the J end by 3 bases, with 17 bases between. The length of the CDR3 is 17 residues. CDR1 LGHNA and CDR2 YNFKEQ come from the germline V gene. CDR3 in amino acids: CASSQDSPGGVEETQYF. The CDR3 bases are TGTGCCAGCAGCCAAGATTCCCCAGGGGGGGTTGAAGAGACCCAGTACTTC.

Many counts were recorded for this clonotype. This chain links TRBV28 with TRBJ2-3; D ambiguous. This CDR3 has 14 amino acids. From germline, CDR1 is MDHEN and CDR2 SYDVKM. The V end lost 3 bases, the J end lost 4 bases, and 11 bases lay between the germline ends. The CDR3: CASSLGRLPDTQYF. CDR3 in DNA: TGTGCCAGCAGTTTGGGTCGTTTGCCAGATACGCAGTATTTT.

The sample holds many counts of this clonotype. The chain couples TRBV9 to TRBJ1-2, with D uncertain. V lost 3 bases and J lost 4, with 10 bases in between. The CDR3 has 13 residues. The V gene's germline CDR1 is SGDLS and CDR2 YYNGEE. The DNA for the CDR3 is TGTGCCAGCAGCGAAAATGAATCCTATGGCTACACCTTC. Residues: CASSENESYGYTF.

This clonotype was seen more than once but under ten times. V gene TRBV20-1 combines with J gene TRBJ2-7; D remains ambiguous. V was cut by 3 bases and J by 1 base, with 1 base left in between. CDR1 and CDR2 from the germline V gene are DFQATT and SNEGSKA (reference sequence). The CDR3 length is 10 residues. This CDR3 is CSARSYEQYF. CDR3 coding DNA: TGCAGTGCTAGGTCCTACGAGCAGTACTTC.

This clonotype was detected ten times or more. V usage is TRBV20-1 and J usage is TRBJ2-1, with a weak D call TRBD2 (6 bases). Trimming cost V 1 base and J 5 bases, with 12 bases left between them. This CDR3 is built from 14 residues. Germline loops: CDR1 DFQATT, CDR2 SNEGSKA (reference sequence). CDR3 loop: CSARVLASNNEQFF. CDR3 coding DNA: TGCAGTGCTAGAGTTCTAGCGAGTAACAATGAGCAGTTCTTC.

This clonotype was seen at least ten times. V is TRBV20-1 and J is TRBJ2-7; 7 nucleotides line up with TRBD1. This CDR3 spans 13 amino acids. From germline, CDR1 is DFQATT and CDR2 SNEGSKA (reference sequence). V lost 3 bases, J lost 2 bases, and 4 bases stayed unmatched. The CDR3 is CSARTGQAYEQYF. The CDR3 bases are TGCAGTGCTAGGACAGGACAGGCCTACGAGCAGTACTTC.

This clonotype was seen at least ten times. A read error is possible here, since a much larger clone lies one base away. The chain carries TRBV10-3 and TRBJ2-5; D unresolved. V was clipped by 5 bases and J by 1 base, with 2 bases between them. This CDR3 has 11 amino acids. CDR1 is ENHRY and CDR2 is SYGVKD in the germline V gene. The CDR3 region is CAISSQETQYF. The CDR3, as DNA: TGTGCCATCAGTTCCCAAGAGACCCAGTACTTC.

Many counts were recorded for this clonotype. The chain joins TRBV7-8 to TRBJ2-1, with D possibly matching TRBD2 (6 bases). Trimming cost V 2 bases and J 0 bases, with 14 bases left between them. Germline CDR1 SGHVS, CDR2 FQNEAQ. This CDR3 region has 17 residues. CDR3 DNA: TGTGCCAGCAGCTTAAGTAGGGACTTCGTCTCCTACAATGAGCAGTTCTTC. It is translated as CASSLSRDFVSYNEQFF.

Only a few counts were recorded for this clonotype. The CDR3 loop reads CASSSPGLNYEQYF. The DNA of the CDR3 is TGTGCCAGCAGCTCGCCGGGACTGAACTACGAGCAGTACTTC. The chain employs TRBV11-2 and TRBJ2-7, with a tentative D call TRBD2 (6 bases). The CDR3 runs 14 residues. Germline-derived CDR1 and CDR2 are SGHAT and FQNNGV. Deletions cut 4 bases from V and 3 bases from J, with 13 bases between.

CDR3: CAWSRANTEAFF. The DNA for the CDR3 is TGTGCCTGGAGTCGTGCGAACACTGAAGCTTTCTTT. J is TRBJ1-1 and V is TRBV30; no reliable D call. V dropped 2 bases and J dropped 1 base, with 5 bases sitting between them. The CDR3 has 12 amino acids. The V gene's germline CDR1 is GTSNPN and CDR2 SVGIG (reference sequence).

At least ten counts were recorded for this clonotype. The V gene is TRBV29-1, the J gene TRBJ2-7; tentative D call: TRBD2 (5 bases). The CDR3 covers 14 residues. V lost 2 bases to trimming and J lost 1 base, with 12 bases between them. Germline V gene lookup returns CDR1 SQVTM and CDR2 ANQGSEA. CDR3 sequence: CSVELPGSSYEQYF. Here the CDR3 DNA reads TGCAGCGTTGAACTACCGGGATCATCCTACGAGCAGTACTTC.